The clone carrying this T cell receptor beta chain was found a few times. Its target is not known. From the 5' RACE reads, TCRdb called clonotypes with MiXCR, one entry per CDR3 protein. The sample consists of a few hundred thousand distinct CDR3 sequences, 20% to 25% of them appearing once. The data originate from a study of identical twins. Findings of the study overall: With beta out-of-frame sequences, excess sharing by twins was weaker. Memory repertoires lacked the insertion deficit that abundant cord blood beta clonotypes showed.

The CDR3 totals 12 residues. The V gene lost 4 bases and the J gene lost 4 bases, with 7 bases spanning the gap. In germline, CDR1 is SGHRS, CDR2 YFSETQ. These same data were also listed under a study on T cells expressing NK-cell markers. That publication notes: Of the CD8+ T cells in more than five donors, 1.0-7.0% belonged to dominant NKG2C+ clonotypes. The CD3+CD56-NKG2C+ fraction of a handful of donors was also led by these clonotypes.

J is TRBJ2-3 and V is TRBV5-1; D not certain. The clonotype originates from a woman aged 18-29 years in good health. The sequenced sample was CD4+ T cells sorted from blood. CDR3 DNA sequence: TGCGCCAGCAGCACCCCGTCAGATACGCAGTATTTT. Its translation: CASSTPSDTQYF. Full variable domain (remainder filled in from reference TRBV5-1 and TRBJ2-3): KAGVTQTPRYLIKTRGQQVTLSCSPISGHRSVSWYQQTPGQGLQFLFEYFSETQRNKGNFPGRFSGRQFSNSRSEMNVSTLELGDSALYLCASSTPSDTQYFGPGTRLTVL.